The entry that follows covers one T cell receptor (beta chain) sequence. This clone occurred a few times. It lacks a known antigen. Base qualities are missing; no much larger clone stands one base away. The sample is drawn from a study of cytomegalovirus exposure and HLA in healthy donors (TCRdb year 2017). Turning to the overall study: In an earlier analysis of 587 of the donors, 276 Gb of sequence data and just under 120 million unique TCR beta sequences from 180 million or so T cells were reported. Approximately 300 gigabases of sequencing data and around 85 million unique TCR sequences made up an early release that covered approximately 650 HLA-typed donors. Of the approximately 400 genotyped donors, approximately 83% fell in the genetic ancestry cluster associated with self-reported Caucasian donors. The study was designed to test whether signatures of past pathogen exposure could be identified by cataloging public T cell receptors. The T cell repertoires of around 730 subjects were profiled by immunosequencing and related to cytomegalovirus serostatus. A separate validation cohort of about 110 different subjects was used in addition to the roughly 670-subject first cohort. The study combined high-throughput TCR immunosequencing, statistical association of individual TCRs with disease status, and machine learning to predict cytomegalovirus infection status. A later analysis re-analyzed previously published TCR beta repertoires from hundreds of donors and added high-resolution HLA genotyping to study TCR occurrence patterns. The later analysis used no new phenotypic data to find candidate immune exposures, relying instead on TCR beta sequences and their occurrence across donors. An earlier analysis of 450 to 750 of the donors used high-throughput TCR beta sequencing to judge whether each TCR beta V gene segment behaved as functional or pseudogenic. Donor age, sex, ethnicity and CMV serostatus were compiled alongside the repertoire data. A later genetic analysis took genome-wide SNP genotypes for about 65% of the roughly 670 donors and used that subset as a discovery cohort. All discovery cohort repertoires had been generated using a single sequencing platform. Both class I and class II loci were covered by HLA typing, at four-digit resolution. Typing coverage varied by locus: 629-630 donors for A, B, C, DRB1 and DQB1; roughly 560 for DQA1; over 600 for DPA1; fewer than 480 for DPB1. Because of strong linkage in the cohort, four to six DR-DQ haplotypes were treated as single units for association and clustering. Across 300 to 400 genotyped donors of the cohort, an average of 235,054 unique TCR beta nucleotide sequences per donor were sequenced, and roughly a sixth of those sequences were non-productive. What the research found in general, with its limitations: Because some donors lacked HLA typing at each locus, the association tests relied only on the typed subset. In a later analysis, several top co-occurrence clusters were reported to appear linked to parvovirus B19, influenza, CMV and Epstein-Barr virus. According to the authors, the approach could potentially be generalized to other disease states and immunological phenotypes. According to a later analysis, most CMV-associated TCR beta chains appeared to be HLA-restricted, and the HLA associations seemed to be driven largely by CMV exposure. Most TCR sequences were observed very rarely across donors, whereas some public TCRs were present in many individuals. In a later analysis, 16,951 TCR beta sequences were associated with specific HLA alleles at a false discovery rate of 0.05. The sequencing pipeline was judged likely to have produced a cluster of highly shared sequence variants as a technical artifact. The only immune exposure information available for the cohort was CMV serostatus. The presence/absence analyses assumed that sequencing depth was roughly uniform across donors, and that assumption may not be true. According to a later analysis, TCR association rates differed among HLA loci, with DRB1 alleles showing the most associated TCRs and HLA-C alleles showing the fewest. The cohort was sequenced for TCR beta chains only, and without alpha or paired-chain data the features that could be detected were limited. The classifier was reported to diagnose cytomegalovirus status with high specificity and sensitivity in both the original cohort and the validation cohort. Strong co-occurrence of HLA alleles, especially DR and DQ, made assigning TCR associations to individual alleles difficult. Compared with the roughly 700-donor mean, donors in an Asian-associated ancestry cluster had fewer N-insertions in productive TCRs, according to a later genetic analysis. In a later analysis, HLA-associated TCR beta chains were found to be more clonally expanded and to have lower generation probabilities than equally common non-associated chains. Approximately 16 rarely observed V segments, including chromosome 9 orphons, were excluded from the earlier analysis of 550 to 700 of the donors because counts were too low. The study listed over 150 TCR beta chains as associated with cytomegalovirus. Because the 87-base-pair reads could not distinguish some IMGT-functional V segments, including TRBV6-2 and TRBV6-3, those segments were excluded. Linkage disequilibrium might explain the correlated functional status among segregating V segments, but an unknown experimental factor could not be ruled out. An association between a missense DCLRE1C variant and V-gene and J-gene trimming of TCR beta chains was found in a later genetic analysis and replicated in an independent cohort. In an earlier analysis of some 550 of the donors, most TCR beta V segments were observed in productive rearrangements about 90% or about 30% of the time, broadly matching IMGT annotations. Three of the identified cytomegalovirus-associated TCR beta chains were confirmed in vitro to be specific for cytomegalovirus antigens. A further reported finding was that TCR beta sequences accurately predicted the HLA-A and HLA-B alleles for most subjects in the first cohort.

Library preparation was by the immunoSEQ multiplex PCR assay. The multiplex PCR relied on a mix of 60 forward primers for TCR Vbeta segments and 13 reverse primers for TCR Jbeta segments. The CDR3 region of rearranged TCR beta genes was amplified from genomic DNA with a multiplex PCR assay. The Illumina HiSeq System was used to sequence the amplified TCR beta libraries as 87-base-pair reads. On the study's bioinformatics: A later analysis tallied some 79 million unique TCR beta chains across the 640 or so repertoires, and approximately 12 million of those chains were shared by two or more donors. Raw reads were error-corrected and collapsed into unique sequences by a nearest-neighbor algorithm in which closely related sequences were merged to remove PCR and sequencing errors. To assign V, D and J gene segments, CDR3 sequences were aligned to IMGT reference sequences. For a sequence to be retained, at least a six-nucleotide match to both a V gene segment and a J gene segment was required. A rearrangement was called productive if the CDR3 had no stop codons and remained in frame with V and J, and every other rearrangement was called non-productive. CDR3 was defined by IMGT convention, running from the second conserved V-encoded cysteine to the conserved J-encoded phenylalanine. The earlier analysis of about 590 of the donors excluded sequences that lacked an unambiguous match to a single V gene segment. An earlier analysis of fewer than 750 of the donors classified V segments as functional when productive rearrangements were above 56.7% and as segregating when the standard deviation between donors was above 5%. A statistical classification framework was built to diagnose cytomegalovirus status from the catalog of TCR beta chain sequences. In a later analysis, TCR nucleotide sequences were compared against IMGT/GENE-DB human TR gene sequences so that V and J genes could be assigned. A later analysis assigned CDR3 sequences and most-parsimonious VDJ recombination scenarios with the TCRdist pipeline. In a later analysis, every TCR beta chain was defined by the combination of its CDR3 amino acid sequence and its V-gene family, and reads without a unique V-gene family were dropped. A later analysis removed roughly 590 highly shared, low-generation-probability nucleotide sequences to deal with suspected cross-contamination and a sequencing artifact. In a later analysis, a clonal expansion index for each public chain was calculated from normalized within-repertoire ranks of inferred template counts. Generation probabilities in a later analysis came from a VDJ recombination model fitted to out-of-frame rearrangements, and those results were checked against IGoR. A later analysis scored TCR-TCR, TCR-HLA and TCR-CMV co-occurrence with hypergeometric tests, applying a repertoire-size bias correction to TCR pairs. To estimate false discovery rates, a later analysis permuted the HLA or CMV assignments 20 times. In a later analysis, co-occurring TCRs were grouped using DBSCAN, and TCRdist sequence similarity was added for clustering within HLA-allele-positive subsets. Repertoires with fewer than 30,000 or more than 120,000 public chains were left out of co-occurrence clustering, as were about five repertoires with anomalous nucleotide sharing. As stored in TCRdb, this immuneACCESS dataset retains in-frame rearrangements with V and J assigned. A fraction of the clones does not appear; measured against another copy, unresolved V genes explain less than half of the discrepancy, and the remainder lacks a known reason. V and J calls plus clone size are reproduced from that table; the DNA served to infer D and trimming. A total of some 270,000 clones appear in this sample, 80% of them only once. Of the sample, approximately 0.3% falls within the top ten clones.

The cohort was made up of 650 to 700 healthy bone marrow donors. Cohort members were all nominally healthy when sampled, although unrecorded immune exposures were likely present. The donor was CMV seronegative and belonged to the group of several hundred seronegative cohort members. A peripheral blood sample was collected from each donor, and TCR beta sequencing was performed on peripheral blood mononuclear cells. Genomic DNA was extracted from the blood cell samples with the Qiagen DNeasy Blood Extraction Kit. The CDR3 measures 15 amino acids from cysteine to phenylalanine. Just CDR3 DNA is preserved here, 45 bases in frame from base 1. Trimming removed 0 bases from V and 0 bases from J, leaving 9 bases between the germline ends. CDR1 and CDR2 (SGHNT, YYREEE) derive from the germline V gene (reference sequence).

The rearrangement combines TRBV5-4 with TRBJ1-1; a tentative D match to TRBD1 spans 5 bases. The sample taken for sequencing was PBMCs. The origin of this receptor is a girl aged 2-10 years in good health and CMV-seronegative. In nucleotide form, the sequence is TGTGCCAGCAGCTTGGCCGACAGCGTGAACACTGAAGCTTTCTTT. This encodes CASSLADSVNTEAFF.